This passage covers 16 T cell receptor beta chains from one sample sequenced in a study of identical twins. TCRdb analysed the 5' RACE reads with MiXCR anew, one entry per CDR3 protein. The top ten clones hold approximately 0.52% of a sample with about 480,000 distinct CDR3 sequences, approximately 14% of them seen once. These data also featured in a second study, about yellow fever vaccine responses in identical twins.

Sequencing used CD4+ T cells sorted from blood. These receptors were collected from a woman under 30 in good health.

This clonotype has a handful of counts. V gene TRBV7-9 combines with J gene TRBJ2-7, with D perhaps TRBD1 (6 bases). The CDR3 is 14 amino acids. Germline lookup yields CDR1 SEHNR and CDR2 FQNEAQ (reference sequence). V lost 5 bases to trimming and J lost 2 bases, with 13 bases between them. The CDR3 is CASSPGQITYEQYF. DNA for the CDR3: TGTGCCAGCAGCCCAGGACAGATAACCTACGAGCAGTACTTC.

This chain connects TRBV6-4 to TRBJ2-6; D is perhaps TRBD1 (5 bases). This CDR3 contains 18 residues. Trimming took 6 bases from V and 0 from J, leaving 18 bases between them. CDR1 is MRHNA, CDR2 SNTAGT, per germline. CDR3 bases: TGTGCCAGCAGGCCTCGACAGACAATCAGCTCTGGGGCCAACGTCCTGACTTTC. It is translated as CASRPRQTISSGANVLTF.

The J gene is TRBJ2-5, the V gene TRBV2; 10 bases fit TRBD2. The CDR3 covers 16 residues. Germline lookup yields CDR1 SNHLY and CDR2 FYNNEI. The ends lost 4 bases at V and 1 base at J; junction bases unmatched: 6. CDR3 nucleotide sequence: TGTGCCAGCAGTGCGGGAAGCGGGAGGGTCCAAGAGACCCAGTACTTC. Its translation is CASSAGSGRVQETQYF. The full variable domain, with the rest looked up from reference TRBV2 and TRBJ2-5, is EPEVTQTPSHQVTQMGQEVILRCVPISNHLYFYWYRQILGQKVEFLVSFYNNEISEKSEIFDDQFSVERPDGSNFTLKIRSTKLEDSAMYFCASSAGSGRVQETQYFGPGTRLLVL.

The chain recombines TRBV6-1 with TRBJ2-4; D ambiguous. This CDR3 has 13 residues. The germline CDR1 and CDR2 sequences are MNHNS and SASEGT. Trimming shortened V by 6 bases and J by 6 bases, and 12 bases separated the two germline ends. CDR3 bases: TGTGCCAGCAGCCCCTCGAATTTAAACATTCAGTACTTC. As protein: CASSPSNLNIQYF.

In this sample, this clonotype turned up many times. As DNA, the CDR3 is TGTGCCAGCAGCCCCGGGACAGGAGACACAGATACGCAGTATTTT. This codes for CASSPGTGDTDTQYF. The V gene is TRBV7-3, the J gene TRBJ2-3; 8 bases are shared with TRBD1. CDR1 and CDR2 from the germline V gene are SGHTA and FQGTGA. CDR3 length equals 15 residues. Trimming removed 5 bases from V and 2 bases from J; junction bases left unmatched: 6. Full variable domain (remainder filled in from reference TRBV7-3 and TRBJ2-3): GAGVSQTPSNKVTEKGKYVELRCDPISGHTALYWYRQSLGQGPEFLIYFQGTGAADDSGLPNDRFFAVRPEGSVSTLKIQRTERGDSAVYLCASSPGTGDTDTQYFGPGTRLTVL.

This chain connects TRBV6-2 or TRBV6-3 to TRBJ2-7; possibly TRBD1 for D (5 bases). Per the germline V gene, CDR1 is MNHEY and CDR2 is SVGEGT. CDR3 length equals 13 residues. Trimming shortened V by 2 bases and J by 3 bases, and 8 bases separated the two germline ends. The CDR3 sequence is CASSYVDNYEQYF. CDR3 DNA: TGTGCCAGCAGTTACGTGGACAACTACGAGCAGTACTTC.

The chain combines TRBV15 with TRBJ2-7; 9 bases align to TRBD1. The CDR3 length is 14 residues. V lost 1 base to trimming and J lost 6 bases; unmatched junction nucleotides: 4. Germline CDR1 and CDR2: LNHNV and YYDKDF (reference sequence). The CDR3 coding sequence is TGTGCCACCAGCAGAGGGGGGACAGGGACCGAGCAGTACTTC. Translation gives CATSRGGTGTEQYF.

This sequence joins TRBV6-1 and TRBJ2-5; 8 nucleotides align to TRBD1. V shed 6 bases and J 5 bases; nucleotides not matched to a gene: 11. There are 15 residues in the CDR3. Looked up from germline, CDR1 is MNHNS and CDR2 is SASEGT. The CDR3 loop is CASRDGTGSLETQYF. CDR3 coding DNA: TGTGCCAGCAGGGACGGGACAGGTTCCTTGGAGACCCAGTACTTC.

The table lists this clonotype with a few counts. The V call is TRBV24-1, the J call TRBJ2-1; the D call may be TRBD1 or TRBD2 (5 bases each). Germline loops: CDR1 KGHDR, CDR2 SFDVKD. V gave up 3 bases and J gave up 5 bases, with 10 bases separating them. The CDR3 loop spans 14 amino acids. The CDR3 DNA follows: TGTGCCACCAGTGATGGGGACGGCAACAATGAGCAGTTCTTC. The encoded protein is CATSDGDGNNEQFF.

The V call is TRBV5-1, the J call TRBJ2-1; TRBD2 might be the D (8 bases). From germline, CDR1 is SGHRS and CDR2 YFSETQ. Trimming left V 0 bases short and J 7 bases short, with 20 bases between. CDR3 size: 17 residues. This chain's CDR3 is CASSLASGGLRGNEQFF. The CDR3 DNA follows: TGCGCCAGCAGCTTGGCCAGCGGGGGTCTCAGGGGGAATGAGCAGTTCTTC. Full variable domain (remainder filled in from reference TRBV5-1 and TRBJ2-1): KAGVTQTPRYLIKTRGQQVTLSCSPISGHRSVSWYQQTPGQGLQFLFEYFSETQRNKGNFPGRFSGRQFSNSRSEMNVSTLELGDSALYLCASSLASGGLRGNEQFFGPGTRLTVL.

The chain links TRBV4-3 to TRBJ2-1; D not resolved. The CDR3 runs to 14 residues. CDR1 is LGHNA and CDR2 is YSLEER in the germline V gene. Trimming took 1 base from V and 5 from J, leaving 9 bases between them. CDR3 nucleotides: TGCGCCAGCAGCCAAGCGGTGACGGACAATGAGCAGTTCTTC. It yields the protein CASSQAVTDNEQFF.

CDR3 loop: CASSLERGPEAFF. The CDR3 DNA reads as TGTGCCAGCAGCTTAGAGAGGGGCCCTGAAGCTTTCTTT. This sequence joins TRBV7-9 and TRBJ1-1, with D perhaps matching TRBD1 (5 bases). Germline CDR1 is SEHNR and CDR2 is FQNEAQ (reference sequence). V was shortened by 1 base and J by 6 bases, with 9 bases between the two germline ends. This CDR3 is 13 amino acids long. The variable domain in full, with the rest retrieved from reference TRBV7-9 and TRBJ1-1, is DTGVSQNPRHKITKRGQNVTFRCDPISEHNRLYWYRQTLGQGPEFLTYFQNEAQLEKSRLLSDRFSAERPKGSFSTLEIQRTEQGDSAMYLCASSLERGPEAFFGQGTRLTVV.

Concerning this clonotype: Possible read error: a much larger clone is one base away. The V call is TRBV2, the J call TRBJ2-5; D uncertain. The CDR3 extends over 10 amino acids. The ends were cut back, 4 bases at V and 5 bases at J, with 2 bases in the middle. The germline CDR1 and CDR2 sequences are SNHLY and FYNNEI. CDR3 region: CASSVETQYF. CDR3 sequence (DNA): TGTGCCAGCAGTGTGGAGACCCAGTACTTC.

This clonotype was detected ten times or more. This chain connects TRBV11-2 to TRBJ2-1, with TRBD2 matching over 13 bases. Germline lookup yields CDR1 SGHAT and CDR2 FQNNGV. Trimming removed 4 bases from V and 5 bases from J; junction bases left unmatched: 2. The CDR3 consists of 15 residues. The CDR3: CASSSGLAGNNEQFF. The CDR3 nucleotides are TGTGCCAGCAGCTCGGGACTAGCGGGGAACAATGAGCAGTTCTTC.

The J gene is TRBJ2-3, the V gene TRBV5-1; TRBD2 might be the D (6 bases). The ends were cut back, 4 bases at V and 6 bases at J, with 9 bases in the middle. CDR1 and CDR2 from the germline V gene are SGHRS and YFSETQ. The CDR3 is made up of 12 amino acids. CDR3 region: CASSRGGDTQYF. The CDR3, as DNA: TGCGCCAGCAGCAGGGGAGGCGATACGCAGTATTTT.

This clonotype was seen a handful of times. This chain joins TRBV7-8 and TRBJ2-5, with 13 bases that match TRBD2. The CDR3 loop spans 18 amino acids. Trimming cost V 7 bases and J 0 bases; bases outside gene matches: 11. Germline V gene lookup returns CDR1 SGHVS and CDR2 FQNEAQ. CDR3 sequence (DNA): TGTGCCAGCACCCCCCGGACTAGCGGGGGACTGTACCAAGAGACCCAGTACTTC. The encoded protein is CASTPRTSGGLYQETQYF.